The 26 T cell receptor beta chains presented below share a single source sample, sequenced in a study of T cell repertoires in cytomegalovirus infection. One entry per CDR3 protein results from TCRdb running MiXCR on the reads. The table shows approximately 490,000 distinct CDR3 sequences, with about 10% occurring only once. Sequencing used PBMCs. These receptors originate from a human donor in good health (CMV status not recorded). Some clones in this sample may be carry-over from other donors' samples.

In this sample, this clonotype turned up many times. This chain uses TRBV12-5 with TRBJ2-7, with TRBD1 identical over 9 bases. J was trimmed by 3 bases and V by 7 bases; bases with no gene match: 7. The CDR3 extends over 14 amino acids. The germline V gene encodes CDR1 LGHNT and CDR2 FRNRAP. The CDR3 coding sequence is TGTGCTAGTGTCCCCGGGACAGGGAACTACGAGCAGTACTTC. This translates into CASVPGTGNYEQYF.

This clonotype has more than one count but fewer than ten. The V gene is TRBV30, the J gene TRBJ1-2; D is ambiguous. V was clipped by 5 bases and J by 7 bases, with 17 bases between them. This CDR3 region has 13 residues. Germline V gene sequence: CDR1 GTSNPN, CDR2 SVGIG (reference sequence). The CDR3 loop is CAWLGKGEGGYTF. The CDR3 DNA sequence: TGTGCCTGGTTGGGCAAGGGAGAGGGTGGCTACACCTTC.

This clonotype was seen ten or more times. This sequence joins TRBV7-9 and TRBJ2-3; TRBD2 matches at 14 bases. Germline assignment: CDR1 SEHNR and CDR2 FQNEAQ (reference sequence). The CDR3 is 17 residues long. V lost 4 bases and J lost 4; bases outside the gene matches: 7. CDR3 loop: CASSYLTSGGAADTQYF. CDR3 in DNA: TGTGCCAGCAGCTACCTGACTAGCGGGGGGGCAGCAGATACGCAGTATTTT.

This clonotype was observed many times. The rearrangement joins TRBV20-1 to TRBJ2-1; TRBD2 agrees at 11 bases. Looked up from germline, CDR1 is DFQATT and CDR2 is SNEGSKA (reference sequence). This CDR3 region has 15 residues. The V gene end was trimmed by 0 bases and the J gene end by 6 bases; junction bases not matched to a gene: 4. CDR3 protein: CSARDGTSGVNEQFF. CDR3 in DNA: TGCAGTGCTAGAGATGGGACTAGCGGAGTCAATGAGCAGTTCTTC.

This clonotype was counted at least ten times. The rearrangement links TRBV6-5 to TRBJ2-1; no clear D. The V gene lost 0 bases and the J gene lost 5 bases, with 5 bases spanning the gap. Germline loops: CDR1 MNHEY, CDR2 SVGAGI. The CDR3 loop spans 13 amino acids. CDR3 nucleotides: TGTGCCAGCAGTTACTCTATTAACAATGAGCAGTTCTTC. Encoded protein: CASSYSINNEQFF.

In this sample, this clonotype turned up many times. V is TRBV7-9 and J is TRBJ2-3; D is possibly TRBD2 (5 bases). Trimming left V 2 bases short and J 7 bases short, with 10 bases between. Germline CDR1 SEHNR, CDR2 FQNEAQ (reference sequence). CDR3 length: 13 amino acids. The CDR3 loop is CASSLYSGNTQYF. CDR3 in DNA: TGTGCCAGCAGCTTATACAGCGGTAATACGCAGTATTTT.

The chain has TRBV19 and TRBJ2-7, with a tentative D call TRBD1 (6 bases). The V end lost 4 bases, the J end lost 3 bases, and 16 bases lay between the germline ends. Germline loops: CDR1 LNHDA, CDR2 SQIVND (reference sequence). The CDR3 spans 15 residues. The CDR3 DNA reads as TGTGCCAGTAGTACCGGACCTGGCAGGGGCTACGAGCAGTACTTC. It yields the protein CASSTGPGRGYEQYF.

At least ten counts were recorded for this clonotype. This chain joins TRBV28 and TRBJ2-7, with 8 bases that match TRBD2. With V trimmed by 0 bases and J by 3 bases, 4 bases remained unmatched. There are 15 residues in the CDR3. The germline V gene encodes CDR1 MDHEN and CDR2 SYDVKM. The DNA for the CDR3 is TGTGCCAGCAGTTTATGGAGAAGCGGGAGCTACGAGCAGTACTTC. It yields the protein CASSLWRSGSYEQYF.

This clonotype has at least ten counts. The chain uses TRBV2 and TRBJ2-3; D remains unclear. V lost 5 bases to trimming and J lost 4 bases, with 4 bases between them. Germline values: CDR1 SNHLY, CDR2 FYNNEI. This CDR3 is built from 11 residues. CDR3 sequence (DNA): TGTGCCAGCAGTTATTCAGATACGCAGTATTTT. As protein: CASSYSDTQYF. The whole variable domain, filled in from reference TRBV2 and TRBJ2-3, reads EPEVTQTPSHQVTQMGQEVILRCVPISNHLYFYWYRQILGQKVEFLVSFYNNEISEKSEIFDDQFSVERPDGSNFTLKIRSTKLEDSAMYFCASSYSDTQYFGPGTRLTVL.

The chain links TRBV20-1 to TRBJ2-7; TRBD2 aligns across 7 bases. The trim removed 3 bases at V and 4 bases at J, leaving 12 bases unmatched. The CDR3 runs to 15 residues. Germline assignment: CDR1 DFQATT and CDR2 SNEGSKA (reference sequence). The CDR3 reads CSARGGGGGRYEQYF. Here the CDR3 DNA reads TGCAGTGCTAGGGGGGGGGGGGGGGGGAGGTACGAGCAGTACTTC.

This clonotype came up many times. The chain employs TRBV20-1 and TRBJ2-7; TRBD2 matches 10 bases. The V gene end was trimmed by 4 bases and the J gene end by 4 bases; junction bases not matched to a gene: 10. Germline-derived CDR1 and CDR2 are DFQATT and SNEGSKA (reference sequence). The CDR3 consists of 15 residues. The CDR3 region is CSATKGLAAPYEQYF. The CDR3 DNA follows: TGCAGTGCTACAAAAGGACTAGCGGCCCCTTACGAGCAGTACTTC.

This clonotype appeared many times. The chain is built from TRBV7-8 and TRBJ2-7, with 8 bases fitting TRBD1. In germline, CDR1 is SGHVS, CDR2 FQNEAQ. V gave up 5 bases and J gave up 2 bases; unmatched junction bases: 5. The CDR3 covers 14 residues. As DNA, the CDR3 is TGTGCCAGCAGCCCAGGGGGCTATACCTACGAGCAGTACTTC. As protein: CASSPGGYTYEQYF.

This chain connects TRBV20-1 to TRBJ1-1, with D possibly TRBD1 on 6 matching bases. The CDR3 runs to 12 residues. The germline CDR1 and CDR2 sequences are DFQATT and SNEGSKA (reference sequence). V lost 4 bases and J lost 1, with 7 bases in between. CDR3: CSANRANTEAFF. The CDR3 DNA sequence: TGCAGTGCTAACAGGGCGAACACTGAAGCTTTCTTT.

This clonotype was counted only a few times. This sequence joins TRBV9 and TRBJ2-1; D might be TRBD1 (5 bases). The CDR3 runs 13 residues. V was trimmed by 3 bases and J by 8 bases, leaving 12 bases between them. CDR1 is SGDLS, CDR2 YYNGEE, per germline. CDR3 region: CASSAQGTDEQFF. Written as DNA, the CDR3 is TGTGCCAGCAGCGCCCAGGGTACCGATGAGCAGTTCTTC.

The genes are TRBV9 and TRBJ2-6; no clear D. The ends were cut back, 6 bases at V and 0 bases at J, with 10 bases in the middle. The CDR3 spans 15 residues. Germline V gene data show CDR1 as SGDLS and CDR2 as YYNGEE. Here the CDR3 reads CASKQKFSGANVLTF. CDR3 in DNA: TGTGCCAGCAAACAAAAGTTCTCTGGGGCCAACGTCCTGACTTTC.

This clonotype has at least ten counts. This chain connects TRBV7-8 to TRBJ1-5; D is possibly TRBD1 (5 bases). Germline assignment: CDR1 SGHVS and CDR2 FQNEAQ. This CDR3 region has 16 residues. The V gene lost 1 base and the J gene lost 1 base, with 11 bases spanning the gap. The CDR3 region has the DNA TGTGCCAGCAGCTTAGACGGGGGAGCCAGCAATCAGCCCCAGCATTTT. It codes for CASSLDGGASNQPQHF.

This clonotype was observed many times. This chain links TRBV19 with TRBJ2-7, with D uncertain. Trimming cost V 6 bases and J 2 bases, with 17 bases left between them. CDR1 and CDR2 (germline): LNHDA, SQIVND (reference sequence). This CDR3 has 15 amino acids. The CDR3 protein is CASSPIDSTTYEQYF. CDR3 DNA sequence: TGTGCCAGTAGCCCCATAGATTCAACGACCTACGAGCAGTACTTC.

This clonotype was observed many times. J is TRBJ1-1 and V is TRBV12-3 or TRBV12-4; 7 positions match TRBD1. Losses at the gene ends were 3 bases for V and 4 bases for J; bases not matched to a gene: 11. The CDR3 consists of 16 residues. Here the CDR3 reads CASSFWDRGQSTEAFF. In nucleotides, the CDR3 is TGTGCCAGCAGTTTCTGGGACCGGGGACAGTCCACTGAAGCTTTCTTT.

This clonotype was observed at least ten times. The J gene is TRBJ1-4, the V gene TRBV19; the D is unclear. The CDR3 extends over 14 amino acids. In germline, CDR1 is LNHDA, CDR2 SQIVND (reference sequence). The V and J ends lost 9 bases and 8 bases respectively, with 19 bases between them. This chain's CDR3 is CASRREVREEKLFF. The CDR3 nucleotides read TGTGCCAGCCGGAGGGAGGTGAGAGAAGAAAAACTGTTTTTT.

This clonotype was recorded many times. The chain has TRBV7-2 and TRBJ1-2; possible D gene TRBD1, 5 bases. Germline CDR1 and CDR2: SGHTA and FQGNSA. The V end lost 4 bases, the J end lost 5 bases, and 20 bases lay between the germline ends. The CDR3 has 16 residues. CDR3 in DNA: TGTGCCAGCAGCTCAACCGGGACCACAGGACTATATGGCTACACCTTC. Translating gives CASSSTGTTGLYGYTF.

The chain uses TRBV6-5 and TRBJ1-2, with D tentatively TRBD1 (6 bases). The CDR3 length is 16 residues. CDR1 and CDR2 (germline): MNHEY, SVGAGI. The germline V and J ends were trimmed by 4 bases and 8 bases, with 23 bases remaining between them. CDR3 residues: CASSFQILQGAGGYTF. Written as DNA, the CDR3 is TGTGCCAGCAGTTTCCAGATTTTACAGGGCGCGGGAGGCTACACCTTC.

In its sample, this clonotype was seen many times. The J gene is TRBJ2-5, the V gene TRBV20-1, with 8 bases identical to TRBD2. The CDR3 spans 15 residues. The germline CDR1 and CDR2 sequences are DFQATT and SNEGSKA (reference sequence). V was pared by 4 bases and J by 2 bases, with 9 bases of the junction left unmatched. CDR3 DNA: TGCAGTGCTAAGGATCCTAGCGGGTATCAAGAGACCCAGTACTTC. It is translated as CSAKDPSGYQETQYF.

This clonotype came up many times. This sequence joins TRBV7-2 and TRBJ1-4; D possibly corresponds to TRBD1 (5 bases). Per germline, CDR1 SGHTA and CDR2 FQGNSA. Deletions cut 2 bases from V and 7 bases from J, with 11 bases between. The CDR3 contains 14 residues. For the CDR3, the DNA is TGTGCCAGCAGCTTAACCAGGGAAGGTGAAAAACTGTTTTTT. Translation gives CASSLTREGEKLFF.

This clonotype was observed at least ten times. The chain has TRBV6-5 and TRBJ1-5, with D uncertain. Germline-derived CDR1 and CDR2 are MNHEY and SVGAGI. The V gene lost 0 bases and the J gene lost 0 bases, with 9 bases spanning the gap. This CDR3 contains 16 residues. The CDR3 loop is CASSYSGGSSNQPQHF. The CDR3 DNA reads TGTGCCAGCAGTTACTCGGGAGGCAGTAGCAATCAGCCCCAGCATTTT.

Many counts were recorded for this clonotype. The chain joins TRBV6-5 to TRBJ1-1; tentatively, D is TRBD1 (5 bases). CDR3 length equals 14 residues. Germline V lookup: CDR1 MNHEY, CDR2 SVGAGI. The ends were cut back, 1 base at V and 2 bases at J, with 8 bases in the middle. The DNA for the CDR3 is TGTGCCAGCAGTTACTTGCAGGGTAACACTGAAGCTTTCTTT. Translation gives CASSYLQGNTEAFF.

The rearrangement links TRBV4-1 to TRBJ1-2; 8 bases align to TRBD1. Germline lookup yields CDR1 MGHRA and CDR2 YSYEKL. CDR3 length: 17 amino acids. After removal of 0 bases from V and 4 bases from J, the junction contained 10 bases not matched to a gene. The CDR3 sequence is CASSQDRRAGGFYGYTF. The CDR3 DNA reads TGCGCCAGCAGCCAAGATAGGCGGGCAGGGGGCTTCTATGGCTACACCTTC.